This TCR beta chain originates from a study of T cell repertoires in cytomegalovirus infection. This clonotype showed up just a few times. Antigen specificity is unknown. The germline V gene has CDR1 SNHLY and CDR2 FYNNEI. Trimming left V 8 bases short and J 0 bases short, with 14 bases between. This CDR3 is built from 14 residues. Using its own MiXCR run on the reads, TCRdb lists one record per CDR3 protein. The sample holds roughly 920,000 distinct CDR3 sequences, 31% seen once. The receptor's source is a human donor in good health (CMV status not recorded). Some clones in this sample may be carry-over from other donors' samples. Sequenced here: cultured CD8+ T cells from PBMCs, sampled from culture after CMV antigen stimulation. The rearrangement links TRBV2 to TRBJ2-7; D is perhaps TRBD2 (6 bases). In DNA form, the CDR3 reads TGTGCCAGCGGGCCGGGGGTTATCTCCTACGAGCAGTACTTC. Amino acid sequence: CASGPGVISYEQYF.